The next 20 T cell receptor beta chains were all read from a single sample in a study of blood T cell repertoires in COVID-19. Repertoires were generated with immunoSEQ multiplex PCR, while TCRdb's copy carries only in-frame clones and drops some. The sample gives around 50,000 clones, around 90% of which show up once; around a fifth is in the top ten. Sample: peripheral blood. The receptors stem from a woman older than 75 with COVID-19, enrolled during active disease.

The chain uses TRBV10-3 and TRBJ1-3, with a tentative D call TRBD1 (6 bases). Looked up from germline, CDR1 is ENHRY and CDR2 is SYGVKD. The V and J ends lost 8 bases and 2 bases respectively, with 13 bases between them. The CDR3 covers 14 residues. CDR3 loop: CAISGGATGNTIYF. The CDR3 DNA reads TGTGCCATCTCGGGGGGCGCAACTGGAAACACCATATATTTT.

This clone occurred a few times. The chain links TRBV7-2 to TRBJ2-7, with D perhaps matching TRBD1 (6 bases). CDR1 is SGHTA and CDR2 is FQGNSA in the germline V gene. This CDR3 comprises 14 residues. The V gene lost 3 bases and the J gene lost 3 bases, with 12 bases spanning the gap. CDR3 DNA sequence: TGTGCCAGCAGCTTTTACAGGGCTGACTACGAGCAGTACTTC. It encodes CASSFYRADYEQYF.

This sequence joins TRBV18 and TRBJ1-1, with TRBD1 identical over 8 bases. This CDR3 has 11 residues. The germline V gene has CDR1 KGHSH and CDR2 LQKENI. V dropped 3 bases and J dropped 11; count of bases not matched to a gene: 2. CDR3: CASSPDREAFF. CDR3 sequence (DNA): TGTGCCAGCTCACCGGACAGGGAGGCTTTCTTT.

This chain connects TRBV7-9 to TRBJ2-7, with a possible D match to TRBD1 (5 bases). CDR1 is SEHNR, CDR2 FQNEAQ, per germline (reference sequence). With 1 base removed from V and 5 bases from J, the gap between germline ends came to 12 bases. The CDR3 contains 14 residues. The CDR3 DNA reads as TGTGCCAGCAGCTTAGAAGGGGTGCCCAACGAGCAGTACTTC. It yields the protein CASSLEGVPNEQYF.

The chain links TRBV6-2 or TRBV6-3 to TRBJ1-5, with a possible D match to TRBD1 (6 bases). Trimming pared 5 bases from V and 5 bases from J, leaving 19 bases between. The CDR3 runs 16 residues. From germline, CDR1 is MNHEY and CDR2 SVGEGT. CDR3 nucleotides: TGTGCCAGCAGTCCCCTCGGACAGCCAGGCGATCAGCCCCAGCATTTT. It encodes CASSPLGQPGDQPQHF.

This sequence joins TRBV6-5 and TRBJ1-2; D gene unclear. The CDR3 runs to 15 residues. Trimming left V 6 bases short and J 0 bases short, with 14 bases between. CDR1 and CDR2 (germline): MNHEY, SVGAGI. CDR3 sequence (DNA): TGTGCCAGCAGCCCCCGGGAACGAGCTAACTATGGCTACACCTTC. Encoded protein: CASSPRERANYGYTF.

This clone was observed a few times. J is TRBJ1-5 and V is TRBV7-2, with D possibly matching TRBD1 (6 bases). Trimming shortened V by 5 bases and J by 5 bases, and 13 bases separated the two germline ends. The V gene's germline CDR1 is SGHTA and CDR2 FQGNSA. The CDR3 totals 14 residues. The CDR3 bases are TGTGCCAGCAGCGTCACAGGGTCTTATCAGCCCCAGCATTTT. The encoded protein is CASSVTGSYQPQHF.

The V and J genes are TRBV6-2 or TRBV6-3 and TRBJ2-7; D is possibly TRBD2 (6 bases). Germline CDR1 reads MNHEY; CDR2 reads SVGEGT. V lost 6 bases and J lost 3, with 18 bases in between. This CDR3 is built from 15 residues. The chain's CDR3 is CASSGRGGILYEQYF. In DNA form, the CDR3 reads TGTGCCAGCAGCGGCCGGGGAGGCATTCTCTACGAGCAGTACTTC.

The CDR3 reads CASSIGREPTNSPLHF. CDR3 nucleotides: TGCGCCAGCAGCATAGGGAGGGAACCGACTAATTCACCCCTCCACTTT. V is TRBV5-1 and J is TRBJ1-6; D not certain. The V and J ends lost 4 bases and 6 bases respectively, with 17 bases between them. Germline CDR1 reads SGHRS; CDR2 reads YFSETQ. The CDR3 totals 16 residues.

The chain joins TRBV19 to TRBJ2-7, with a weak D call TRBD1 (5 bases). CDR3 size: 15 residues. The germline V gene encodes CDR1 LNHDA and CDR2 SQIVND (reference sequence). V was cut by 6 bases and J by 12 bases, with 27 bases left in between. CDR3 amino acids: CASSPSSGLSSRSYF. DNA of the CDR3: TGTGCCAGTAGCCCATCCTCAGGGCTCAGTTCTCGCTCGTACTTC.

The gene calls are TRBV10-1 and TRBJ2-3; D is undetermined. V lost 0 bases, J lost 4 bases, and 8 bases lay in between. From germline, CDR1 is WNHNN and CDR2 SYGVQD (reference sequence). This CDR3 has 14 amino acids. For the CDR3, the DNA is TGCGCCAGCAGTGAGTCGACAAGACCAGATACGCAGTATTTT. Translation gives CASSESTRPDTQYF.

The chain uses TRBV18 and TRBJ1-1, with a weak D call TRBD1 (5 bases). Germline V CDR1 and CDR2: KGHSH, LQKENI. This CDR3 spans 14 amino acids. V was shortened by 4 bases and J by 6 bases, with 15 bases between the two germline ends. This chain's CDR3 is CASSRDLNDAEAFF. The DNA of the CDR3 is TGTGCCAGCTCACGGGACTTAAACGACGCTGAAGCTTTCTTT.

The rearrangement joins TRBV6-2 or TRBV6-3 to TRBJ2-7; no reliable D call. The V gene's germline CDR1 is MNHEY and CDR2 SVGEGT. The V end lost 0 bases, the J end lost 6 bases, and 12 bases lay between the germline ends. The CDR3 runs to 14 residues. The CDR3 protein is CASSYSGQRVEQYF. The CDR3 DNA is TGTGCCAGCAGTTACTCGGGTCAACGGGTCGAGCAGTACTTC.

This chain connects TRBV2 to TRBJ1-5, with D tentatively TRBD1 (5 bases). V gave up 4 bases and J gave up 5 bases, with 6 bases separating them. This CDR3 contains 12 residues. Germline assignment: CDR1 SNHLY and CDR2 FYNNEI. DNA of the CDR3: TGTGCCAGCAGTGCCAGGGATCAGCCCCAGCATTTT. It encodes CASSARDQPQHF.

This sequence joins TRBV13 and TRBJ2-2; a weak D match, TRBD1 (5 bases). This CDR3 region has 15 residues. Germline values: CDR1 PRHDT, CDR2 FYEKMQ (reference sequence). Trimming pared 5 bases from V and 5 bases from J, leaving 15 bases between. Here the CDR3 reads CASSPGQGRTGELFF. CDR3 in DNA: TGTGCCAGCAGCCCCGGGCAGGGAAGAACCGGGGAGCTGTTTTTT.

The CDR3 sequence: CASSESNSGGTYEQYF. The CDR3 region has the DNA TGCGCCAGCAGTGAGTCTAACTCGGGGGGGACCTACGAGCAGTACTTC. The rearrangement uses TRBV10-1 and TRBJ2-7; 8 bases map to TRBD2. Germline assignment: CDR1 WNHNN and CDR2 SYGVQD (reference sequence). CDR3 length: 16 residues. Trimming cost V 0 bases and J 2 bases; bases outside gene matches: 6.

This clone appeared a few times. The CDR3: CASSNWGGTRAFF. CDR3 coding DNA: TGTGCCAGCAGCAATTGGGGGGGCACGAGGGCTTTCTTT. The V and J genes are TRBV6-6 and TRBJ1-1; a weak D match, TRBD1 (6 bases). The CDR3 runs 13 residues. The V gene's germline CDR1 is MNHNY and CDR2 SVGAGI (reference sequence). V dropped 6 bases and J dropped 11 bases, with 19 bases sitting between them.

V gene TRBV7-9 combines with J gene TRBJ1-3; the match to TRBD1 covers 8 bases. The V gene end was trimmed by 6 bases and the J gene end by 0 bases; junction bases not matched to a gene: 4. The germline V gene encodes CDR1 SEHNR and CDR2 FQNEAQ (reference sequence). This CDR3 is built from 15 residues. This CDR3 is CASRSTGVSGNTIYF. The CDR3 DNA reads as TGTGCCAGCAGGTCGACAGGGGTCTCTGGAAACACCATATATTTT.

This sequence joins TRBV18 and TRBJ2-1; 9 bases map to TRBD1. The germline V gene encodes CDR1 KGHSH and CDR2 LQKENI. Trimming took 3 bases from V and 4 from J; bases not matched to a gene: 4. This CDR3 has 15 residues. In DNA form, the CDR3 reads TGTGCCAGCTCACCGGGGACAGGGATTTACAATGAGCAGTTCTTC. Translating it yields CASSPGTGIYNEQFF.

This chain links TRBV18 with TRBJ1-2; 8 bases line up with TRBD1. J lost 6 bases, V lost 3 bases, and 3 bases had no gene match. From germline, CDR1 is KGHSH and CDR2 LQKENI. The CDR3 has 13 residues. The CDR3 loop is CASSPDRANGYTF. The CDR3 bases are TGTGCCAGCTCACCGGACAGGGCGAATGGCTACACCTTC.